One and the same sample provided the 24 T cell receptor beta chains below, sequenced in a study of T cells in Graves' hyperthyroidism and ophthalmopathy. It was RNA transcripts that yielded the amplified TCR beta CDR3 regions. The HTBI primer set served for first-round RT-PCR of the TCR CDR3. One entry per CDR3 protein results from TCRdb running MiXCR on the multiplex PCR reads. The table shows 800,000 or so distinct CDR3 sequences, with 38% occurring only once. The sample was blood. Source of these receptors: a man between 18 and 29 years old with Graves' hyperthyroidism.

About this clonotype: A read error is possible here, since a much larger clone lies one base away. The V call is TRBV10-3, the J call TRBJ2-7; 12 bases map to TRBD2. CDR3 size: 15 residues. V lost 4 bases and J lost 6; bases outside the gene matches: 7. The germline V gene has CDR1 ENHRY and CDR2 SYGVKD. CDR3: CAISASTSGRLEQYF. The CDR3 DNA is TGTGCCATCAGTGCGTCAACTAGCGGGAGGCTCGAGCAGTACTTC.

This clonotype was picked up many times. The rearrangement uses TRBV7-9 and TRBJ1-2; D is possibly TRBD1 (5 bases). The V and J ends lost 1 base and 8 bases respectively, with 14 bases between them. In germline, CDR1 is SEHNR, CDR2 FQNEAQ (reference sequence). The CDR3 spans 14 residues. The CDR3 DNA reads TGTGCCAGCAGCTTAGTGAGGGACCCGACGGGCTACACCTTC. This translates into CASSLVRDPTGYTF.

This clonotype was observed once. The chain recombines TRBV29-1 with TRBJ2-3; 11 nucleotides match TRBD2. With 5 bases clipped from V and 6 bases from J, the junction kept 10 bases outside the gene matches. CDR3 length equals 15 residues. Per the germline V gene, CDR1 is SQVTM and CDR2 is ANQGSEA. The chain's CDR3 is CSVIGVAGGGDTQYF. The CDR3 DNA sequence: TGCAGCGTTATAGGAGTAGCGGGAGGGGGGGATACGCAGTATTTT.

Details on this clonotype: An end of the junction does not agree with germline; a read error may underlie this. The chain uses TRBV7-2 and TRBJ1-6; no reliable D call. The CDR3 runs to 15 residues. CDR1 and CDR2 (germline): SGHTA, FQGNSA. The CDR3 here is CASSIPSTYSSPLHF. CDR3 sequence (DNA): TGTGCCAGCAGCATCCCCTCGACCTATAGTTCACCCCTCCACTTT. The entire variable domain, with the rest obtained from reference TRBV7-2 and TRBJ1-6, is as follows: GAGVSQSPSNKVTEKGKDVELRCDPISGHTALYWYRQSLGQGLEFLIYFQGNSAPDKSGLPSDRFSAERTGGSVSTLTIQRTQQEDSAVYLCASSIPSTYSSPLHFGNGTRLTVT.

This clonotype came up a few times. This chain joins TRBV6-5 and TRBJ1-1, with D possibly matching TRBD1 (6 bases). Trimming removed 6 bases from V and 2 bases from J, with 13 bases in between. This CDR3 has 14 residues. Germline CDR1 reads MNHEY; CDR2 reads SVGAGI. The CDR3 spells CASRQTGSNTEAFF. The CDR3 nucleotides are TGTGCCAGCAGGCAGACAGGTTCCAACACTGAAGCTTTCTTT.

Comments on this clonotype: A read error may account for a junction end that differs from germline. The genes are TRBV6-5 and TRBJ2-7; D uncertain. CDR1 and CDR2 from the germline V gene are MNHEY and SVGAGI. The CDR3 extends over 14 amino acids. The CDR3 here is CAISYGPEYYEQYF. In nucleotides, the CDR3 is TGTGCCATCAGTTACGGGCCAGAATACTACGAGCAGTACTTC.

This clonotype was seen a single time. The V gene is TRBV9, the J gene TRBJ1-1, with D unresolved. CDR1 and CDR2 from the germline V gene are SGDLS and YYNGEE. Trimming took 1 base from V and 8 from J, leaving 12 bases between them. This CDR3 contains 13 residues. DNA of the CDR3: TGTGCCAGCAGCGTACGGCTCTCTGGGGAAGCTTTCTTT. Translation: CASSVRLSGEAFF.

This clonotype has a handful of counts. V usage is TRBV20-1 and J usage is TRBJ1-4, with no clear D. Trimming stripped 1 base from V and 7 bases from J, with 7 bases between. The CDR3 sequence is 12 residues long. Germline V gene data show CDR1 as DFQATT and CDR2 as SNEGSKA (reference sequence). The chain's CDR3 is CSARGGFEKLFF. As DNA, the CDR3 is TGCAGTGCTAGAGGGGGATTTGAAAAACTGTTTTTT.

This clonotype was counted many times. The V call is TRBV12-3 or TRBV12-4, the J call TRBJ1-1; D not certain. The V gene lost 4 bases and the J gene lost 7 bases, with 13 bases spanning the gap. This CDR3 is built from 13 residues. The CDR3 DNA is TGTGCCAGCAGTTACGACGGTCCCGTTGAAGCTTTCTTT. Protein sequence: CASSYDGPVEAFF.

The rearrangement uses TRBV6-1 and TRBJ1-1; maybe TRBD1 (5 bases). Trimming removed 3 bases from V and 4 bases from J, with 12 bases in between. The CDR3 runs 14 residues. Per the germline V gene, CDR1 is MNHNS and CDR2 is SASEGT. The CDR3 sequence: CASSDSGLSTEAFF. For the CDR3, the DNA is TGTGCCAGCAGTGATTCGGGGCTAAGCACTGAAGCTTTCTTT.

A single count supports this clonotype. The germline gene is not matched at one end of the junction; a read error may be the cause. CDR3 DNA sequence: TGTGCCGGCAGCGCCGGACAGCTAGTTGGGCTCGAACAACTGTTTTTT. This sequence encodes CAGSAGQLVGLEQLFF. The chain recombines TRBV7-9 with TRBJ1-4; tentative D call: TRBD1 (6 bases). The V gene's germline CDR1 is SEHNR and CDR2 FQNEAQ (reference sequence). The CDR3 covers 16 residues.

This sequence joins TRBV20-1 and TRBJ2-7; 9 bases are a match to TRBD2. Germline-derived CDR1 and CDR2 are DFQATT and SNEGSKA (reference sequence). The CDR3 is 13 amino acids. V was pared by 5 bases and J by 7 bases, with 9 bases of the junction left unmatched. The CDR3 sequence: CSAPIAGEGEQYF. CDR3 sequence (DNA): TGCAGTGCTCCCATAGCGGGGGAGGGAGAGCAGTACTTC.

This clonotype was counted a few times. The CDR3 nucleotides are TGTGCCAGCAGCCTTAGCGGGACGGCCTACGAGCAGTACTTC. This encodes CASSLSGTAYEQYF. This rearrangement joins TRBV12-3 or TRBV12-4 to TRBJ2-7, with 8 bases fitting TRBD2. CDR3 length: 14 amino acids. With V trimmed by 6 bases and J by 2 bases, 6 bases remained unmatched.

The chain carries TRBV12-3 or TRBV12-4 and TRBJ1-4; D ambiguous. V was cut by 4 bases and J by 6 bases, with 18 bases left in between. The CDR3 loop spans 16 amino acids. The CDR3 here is CASSWGGPYEYEKLFF. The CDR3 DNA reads TGTGCCAGCAGTTGGGGAGGGCCCTATGAATATGAAAAACTGTTTTTT.

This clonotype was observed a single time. DNA of the CDR3: TGTGCCAGCATGCGGGTCTTGTTCCGCGAGCAGTACTTC. This codes for CASMRVLFREQYF. The chain carries TRBV7-2 and TRBJ2-7, with a tentative D call TRBD2 (5 bases). The V gene lost 7 bases and the J gene lost 6 bases, with 16 bases spanning the gap. The CDR3 covers 13 residues. CDR1 and CDR2 (germline): SGHTA, FQGNSA.

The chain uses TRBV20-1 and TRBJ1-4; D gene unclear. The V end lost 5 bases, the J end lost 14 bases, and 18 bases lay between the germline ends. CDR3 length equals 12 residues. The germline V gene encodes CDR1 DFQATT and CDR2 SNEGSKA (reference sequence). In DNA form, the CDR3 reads TGCAGTGCTCCGGAGGGCAGATTCGGTCTGTTTTTT. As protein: CSAPEGRFGLFF.

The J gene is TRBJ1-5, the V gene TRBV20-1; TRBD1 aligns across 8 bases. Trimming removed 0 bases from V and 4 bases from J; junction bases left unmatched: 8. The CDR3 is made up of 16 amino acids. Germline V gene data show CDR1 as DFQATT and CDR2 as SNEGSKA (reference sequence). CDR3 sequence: CSARDAYRGNNQPQHF. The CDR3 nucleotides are TGCAGTGCTAGAGACGCTTACAGGGGGAATAATCAGCCCCAGCATTTT.

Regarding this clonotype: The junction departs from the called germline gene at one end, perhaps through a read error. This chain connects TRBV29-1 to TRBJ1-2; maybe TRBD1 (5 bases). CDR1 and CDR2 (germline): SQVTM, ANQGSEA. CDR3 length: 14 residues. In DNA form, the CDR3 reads TGCAGCGTTGAGAGGAATCGTGAAGGGCGGGGGAATTTCTTC. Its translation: CSVERNREGRGNFF.

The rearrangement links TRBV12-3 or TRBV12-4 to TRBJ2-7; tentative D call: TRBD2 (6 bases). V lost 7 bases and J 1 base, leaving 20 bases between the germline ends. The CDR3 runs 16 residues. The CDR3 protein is CASNLGGLGGSYEQYF. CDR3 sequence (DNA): TGTGCCAGCAATCTGGGGGGACTGGGGGGTTCCTACGAGCAGTACTTC.

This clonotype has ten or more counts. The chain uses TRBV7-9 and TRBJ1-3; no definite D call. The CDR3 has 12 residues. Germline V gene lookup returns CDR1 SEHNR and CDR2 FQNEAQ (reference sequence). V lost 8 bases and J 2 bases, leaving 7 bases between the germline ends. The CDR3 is CASEGAGNTIYF. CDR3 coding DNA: TGTGCCAGCGAGGGAGCTGGAAACACCATATATTTT.

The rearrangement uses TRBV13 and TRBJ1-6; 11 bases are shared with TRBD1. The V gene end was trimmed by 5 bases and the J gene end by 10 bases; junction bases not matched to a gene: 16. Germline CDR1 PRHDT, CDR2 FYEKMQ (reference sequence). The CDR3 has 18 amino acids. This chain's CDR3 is CASSPGRGQGAPRSPLHF. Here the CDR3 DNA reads TGTGCCAGCAGCCCCGGAAGAGGACAGGGGGCGCCGAGGTCACCCCTCCACTTT.

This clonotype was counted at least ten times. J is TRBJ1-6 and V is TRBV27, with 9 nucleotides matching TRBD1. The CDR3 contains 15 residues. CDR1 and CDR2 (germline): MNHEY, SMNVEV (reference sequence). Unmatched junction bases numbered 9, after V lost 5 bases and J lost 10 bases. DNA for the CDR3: TGTGCCAGCAGTCGGAAAAGGGACAGGGAATCACCCCTCCACTTT. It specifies CASSRKRDRESPLHF.

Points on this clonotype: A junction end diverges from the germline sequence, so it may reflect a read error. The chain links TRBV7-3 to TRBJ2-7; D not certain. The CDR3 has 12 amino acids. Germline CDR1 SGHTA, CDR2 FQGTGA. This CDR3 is CASSTPVGVQSF. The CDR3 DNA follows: TGTGCCAGCAGTACACCCGTAGGAGTCCAATCGTTC.

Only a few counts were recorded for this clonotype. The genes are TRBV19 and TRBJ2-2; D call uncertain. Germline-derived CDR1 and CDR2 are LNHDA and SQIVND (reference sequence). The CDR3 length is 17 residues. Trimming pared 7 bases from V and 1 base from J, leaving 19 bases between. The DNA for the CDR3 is TGTGCCAGTATGACCAGGATGGCAGTACAGAACACCGGGGAGCTGTTTTTT. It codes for CASMTRMAVQNTGELFF.